This T cell receptor (beta chain) is drawn from a study of vaccination and CD4 T cells after COVID-19. The Oncomine TCR Beta short-read assay was what sequenced the DNA obtained from cultured CD4+ T cells. TCRdb recomputed calls from the PCR reads with MiXCR, one row per CDR3 protein. The data hold 20,000 to 30,000 distinct CDR3 sequences, with roughly 44% observed a single time. As to treatment: approximately nine-day PBMC culture with coronavirus spike peptide pools or control peptides (ViraFEST assay). Study findings and constraints: Median counts of SARS-CoV-2-reactive clonotypes increased from roughly 21 to 40; this difference was not significant.

This clonotype was seen only a few times. Its antigen remains unknown. The sequencing sample was made of CD4+ T cells from blood, cultured in vitro. This TCR was recovered from a human donor who had recovered from COVID-19.

DNA of the CDR3: TGTGCCAGCAGCGACAGGGGTACGCTATACTATGGCTACACCTTC. Translation: CASSDRGTLYYGYTF. The rearrangement uses TRBV28 and TRBJ1-2; TRBD1 aligns across 8 bases. J was trimmed by 3 bases and V by 6 bases; bases with no gene match: 9. The germline V gene encodes CDR1 MDHEN and CDR2 SYDVKM. The CDR3 is made up of 15 amino acids.